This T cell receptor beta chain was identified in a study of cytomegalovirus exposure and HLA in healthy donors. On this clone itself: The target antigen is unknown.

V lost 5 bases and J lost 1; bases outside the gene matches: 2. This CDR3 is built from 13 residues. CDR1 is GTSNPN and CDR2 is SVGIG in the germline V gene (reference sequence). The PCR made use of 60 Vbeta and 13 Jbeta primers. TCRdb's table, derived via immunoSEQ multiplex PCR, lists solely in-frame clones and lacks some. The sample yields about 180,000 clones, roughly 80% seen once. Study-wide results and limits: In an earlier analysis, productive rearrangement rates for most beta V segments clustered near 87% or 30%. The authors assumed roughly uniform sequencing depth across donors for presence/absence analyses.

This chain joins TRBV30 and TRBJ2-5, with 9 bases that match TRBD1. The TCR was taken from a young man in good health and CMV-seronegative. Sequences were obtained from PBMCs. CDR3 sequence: CAWGTGPQETQYF. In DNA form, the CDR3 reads TGTGCCTGGGGGACAGGGCCCCAAGAGACCCAGTACTTC.